This T cell receptor beta chain was captured in a study of identical twins. Findings and limits, study-wide: Findings came from cross-sectional statistics, without long-term follow-up of donors. Partly confounded zero-insertion analyses could result from invariant MAIT and iNKT cells. The more abundant beta clonotypes in cord blood had fewer insertions, and memory repertoires did not show this.

This clonotype appeared a few times. Its target is unknown. Template switching added a universal primer site, and cDNA bore unique molecular identifiers. TCRdb re-derived calls from the 5' RACE reads in MiXCR, one entry per CDR3 protein. The data hold more than 1.5 million distinct CDR3 sequences, with under 35% observed a single time. Sequenced: cord blood. The source is a newborn girl in good health.

This chain's CDR3 is CASSSQAPGEQYF. CDR3 DNA sequence: TGTGCCAGCAGTTCCCAAGCCCCTGGCGAGCAGTACTTC. V and J are TRBV12-3 or TRBV12-4 and TRBJ2-7; D is ambiguous. There are 13 residues in the CDR3. Trimming took 4 bases from V and 6 from J, leaving 13 bases between them.